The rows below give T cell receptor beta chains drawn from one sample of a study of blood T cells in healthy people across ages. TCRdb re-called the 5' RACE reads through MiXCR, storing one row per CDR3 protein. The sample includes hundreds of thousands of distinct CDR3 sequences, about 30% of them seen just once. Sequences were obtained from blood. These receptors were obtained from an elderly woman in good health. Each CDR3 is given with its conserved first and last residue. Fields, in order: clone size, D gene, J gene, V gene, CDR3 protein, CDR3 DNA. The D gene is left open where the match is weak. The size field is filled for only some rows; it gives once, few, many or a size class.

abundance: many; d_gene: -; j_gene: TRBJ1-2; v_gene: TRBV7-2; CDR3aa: CASSSPGARGGYTF; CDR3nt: TGTGCCAGCAGCTCGCCCGGGGCGCGAGGTGGCTACACCTTC
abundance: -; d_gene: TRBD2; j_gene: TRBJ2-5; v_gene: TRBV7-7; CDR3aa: CASSSLASGETQYF; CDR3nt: TGTGCCAGCAGCTCTCTGGCTAGCGGAGAGACCCAGTACTTC
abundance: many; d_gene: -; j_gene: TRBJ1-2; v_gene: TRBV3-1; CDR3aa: CASSQAPEGNYGYTF; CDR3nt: TGTGCCAGCAGCCAAGCCCCGGAGGGCAACTATGGCTACACCTTC
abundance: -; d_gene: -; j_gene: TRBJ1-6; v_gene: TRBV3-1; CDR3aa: CASRRLGGEGSPLHF; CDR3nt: TGTGCCAGCAGGCGCCTTGGAGGGGAGGGTTCACCCCTCCACTTT
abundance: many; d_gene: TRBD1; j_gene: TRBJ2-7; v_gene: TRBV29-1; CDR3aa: CSVGGGQGKNEQYF; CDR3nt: TGCAGCGTTGGGGGGGGACAGGGGAAGAACGAGCAGTACTTC
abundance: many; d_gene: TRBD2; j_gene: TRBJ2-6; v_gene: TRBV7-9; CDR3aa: CASTHSGGPSGANVLTF; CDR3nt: TGTGCCAGCACCCATAGCGGGGGGCCCTCTGGGGCCAACGTCCTGACTTTC
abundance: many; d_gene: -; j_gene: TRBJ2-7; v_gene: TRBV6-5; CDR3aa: CASSYSEQGGSEQYF; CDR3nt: TGTGCCAGCAGTTACTCGGAACAGGGAGGATCCGAGCAGTACTTC
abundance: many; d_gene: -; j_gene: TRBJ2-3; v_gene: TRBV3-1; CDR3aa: CASSQGGTRVGTDTQYF; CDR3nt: TGTGCCAGCAGCCAAGGGGGGACCCGAGTCGGCACAGATACGCAGTATTTT
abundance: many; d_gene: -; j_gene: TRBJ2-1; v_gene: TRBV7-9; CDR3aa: CASSLAGPGAVVFF; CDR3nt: TGTGCCAGCAGCTTGGCGGGCCCCGGTGCAGTCGTGTTCTTC
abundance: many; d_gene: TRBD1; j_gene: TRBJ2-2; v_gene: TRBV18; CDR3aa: CASSPGQTNTGELFF; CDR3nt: TGTGCCAGCTCACCGGGACAGACAAACACCGGGGAGCTGTTTTTT
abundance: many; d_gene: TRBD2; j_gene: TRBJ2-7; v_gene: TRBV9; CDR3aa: CASSVASSGASYEQYF; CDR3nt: TGTGCCAGCAGCGTAGCTTCTAGCGGGGCCTCCTACGAGCAGTACTTC
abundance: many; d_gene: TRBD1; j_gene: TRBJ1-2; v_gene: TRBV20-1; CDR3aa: CSARAGQGRSYGYTF; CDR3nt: TGCAGTGCTAGGGCTGGACAGGGACGAAGCTATGGCTACACCTTC
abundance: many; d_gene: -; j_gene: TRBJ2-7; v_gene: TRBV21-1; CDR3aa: CASSKAGRQGGYEQYF; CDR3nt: TGTGCCAGCAGCAAAGCTGGGAGACAGGGGGGCTACGAGCAGTACTTC
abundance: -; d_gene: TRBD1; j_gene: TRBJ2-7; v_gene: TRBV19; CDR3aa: CASSPQGQGYEQYF; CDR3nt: TGTGCCAGTAGTCCCCAAGGACAGGGCTACGAGCAGTACTTC
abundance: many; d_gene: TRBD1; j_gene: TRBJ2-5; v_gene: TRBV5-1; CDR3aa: CASSRDRGQGETQYF; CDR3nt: TGCGCCAGCAGCCGGGACAGGGGGCAGGGAGAGACCCAGTACTTC
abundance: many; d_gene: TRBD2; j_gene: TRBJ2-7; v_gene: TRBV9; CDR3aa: CASSAAHAGGIYEQYF; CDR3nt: TGTGCCAGCAGCGCCGCCCATGCGGGGGGGATCTACGAGCAGTACTTC
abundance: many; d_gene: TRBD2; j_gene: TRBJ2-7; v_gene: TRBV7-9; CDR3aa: CASSPVAGAYEQYF; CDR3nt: TGTGCCAGCAGCCCCGTAGCGGGGGCCTACGAGCAGTACTTC
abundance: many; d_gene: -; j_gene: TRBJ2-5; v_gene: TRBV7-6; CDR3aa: CASGREETQYF; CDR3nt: TGTGCCAGCGGCAGGGAGGAGACCCAGTACTTC
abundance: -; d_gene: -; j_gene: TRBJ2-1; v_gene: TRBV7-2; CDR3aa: CASSSQHEQFF; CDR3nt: TGTGCCAGCAGCTCCCAGCATGAGCAGTTCTTC
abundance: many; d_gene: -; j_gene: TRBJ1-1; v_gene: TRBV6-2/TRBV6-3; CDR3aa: CASSPGVLGNTEAFF; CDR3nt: TGTGCCAGCAGCCCCGGGGTGCTTGGGAACACTGAAGCTTTCTTT
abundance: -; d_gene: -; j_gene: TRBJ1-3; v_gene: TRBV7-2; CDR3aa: CASSLVTGNTIYF; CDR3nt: TGTGCCAGCAGCTTAGTTACTGGAAACACCATATATTTT
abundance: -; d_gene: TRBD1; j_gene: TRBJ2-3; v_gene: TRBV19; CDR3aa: CASTPGQGLSGTQYF; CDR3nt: TGTGCCAGTACACCGGGACAGGGTCTAAGTGGTACGCAGTATTTT
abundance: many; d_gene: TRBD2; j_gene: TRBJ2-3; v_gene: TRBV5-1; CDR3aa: CASSSGLAIADTQYF; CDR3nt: TGCGCCAGCAGCTCCGGACTAGCCATCGCAGATACGCAGTATTTT
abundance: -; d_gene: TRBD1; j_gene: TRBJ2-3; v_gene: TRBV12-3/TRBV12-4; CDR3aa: CASSFGDRVTTDTQYF; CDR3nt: TGTGCCAGCAGTTTTGGGGACAGGGTGACAACAGATACGCAGTATTTT
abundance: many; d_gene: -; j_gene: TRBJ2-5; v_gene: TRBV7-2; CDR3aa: CASSLRGIWETQYF; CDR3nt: TGTGCCAGCAGCTTAAGGGGGATTTGGGAGACCCAGTACTTC
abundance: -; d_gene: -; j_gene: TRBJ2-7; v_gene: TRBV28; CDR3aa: CASSGEVLRGKEQYF; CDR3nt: TGTGCCAGCAGTGGAGAAGTCCTACGGGGGAAAGAGCAGTACTTC
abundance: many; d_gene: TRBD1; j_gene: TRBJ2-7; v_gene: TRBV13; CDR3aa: CASSAVTGDNEQYF; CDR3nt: TGTGCCAGCAGCGCCGTGACAGGGGACAACGAGCAGTACTTC
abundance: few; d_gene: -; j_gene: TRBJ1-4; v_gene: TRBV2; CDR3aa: CASSDLTASNEKLFF; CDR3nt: TGTGCCAGCAGTGACTTGACAGCTTCTAATGAAAAACTGTTTTTT
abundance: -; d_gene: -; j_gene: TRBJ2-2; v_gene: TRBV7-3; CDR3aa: CASSLMSGPGELFF; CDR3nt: TGTGCCAGCAGCTTAATGTCCGGGCCCGGGGAGCTGTTTTTT
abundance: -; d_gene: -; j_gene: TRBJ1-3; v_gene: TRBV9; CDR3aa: CASGFGGTGNTIYF; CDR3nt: TGTGCCAGCGGGTTTGGAGGGACTGGAAACACCATATATTTT
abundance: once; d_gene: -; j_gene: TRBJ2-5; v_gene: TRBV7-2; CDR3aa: CASSLWGVQETQYF; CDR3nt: TGTGCCAGCAGCCTGTGGGGGGTACAGGAGACCCAGTACTTC
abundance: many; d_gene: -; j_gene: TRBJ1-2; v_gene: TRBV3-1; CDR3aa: CASSPQKRQDYGYTF; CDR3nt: TGTGCCAGCAGCCCCCAGAAGAGGCAGGACTATGGCTACACCTTC
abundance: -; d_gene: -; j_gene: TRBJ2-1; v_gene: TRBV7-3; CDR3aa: CASSLTATNLEQFF; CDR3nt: TGTGCCAGCAGCTTAACGGCCACGAACCTTGAGCAGTTCTTC
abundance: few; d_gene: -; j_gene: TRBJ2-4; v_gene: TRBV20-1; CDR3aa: CSAQQGQNIQYF; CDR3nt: TGCAGTGCACAACAGGGCCAAAACATTCAGTACTTC
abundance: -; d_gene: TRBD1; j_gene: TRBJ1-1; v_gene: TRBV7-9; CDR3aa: CASSESRGSPNTEAFF; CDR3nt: TGTGCCAGCAGCGAGTCCAGGGGGTCCCCTAACACTGAAGCTTTCTTT
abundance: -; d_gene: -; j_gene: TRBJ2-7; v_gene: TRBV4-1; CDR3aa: CASSQDPGEFYEQYF; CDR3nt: TGCGCCAGCAGCCAAGACCCCGGGGAGTTCTACGAGCAGTACTTC
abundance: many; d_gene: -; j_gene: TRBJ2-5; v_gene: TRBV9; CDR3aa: CASSRALAETQYF; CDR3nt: TGTGCCAGCAGCCGAGCGTTAGCAGAGACCCAGTACTTC
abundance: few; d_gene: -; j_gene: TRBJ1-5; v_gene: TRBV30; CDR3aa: CAWGGTSNQPQHF; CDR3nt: TGTGCCTGGGGGGGGACGAGCAATCAGCCCCAGCATTTT
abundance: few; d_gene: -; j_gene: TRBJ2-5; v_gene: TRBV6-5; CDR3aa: CASSYWLTQYF; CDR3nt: TGTGCCAGCAGTTACTGGCTGACCCAGTACTTC
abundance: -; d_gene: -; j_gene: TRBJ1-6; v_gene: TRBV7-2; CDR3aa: CASSLEVRDSPLHF; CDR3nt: TGTGCCAGCAGCTTAGAAGTCAGAGATTCACCCCTCCACTTT
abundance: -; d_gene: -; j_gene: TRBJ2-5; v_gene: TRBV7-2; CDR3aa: CASSLLIGRQETQYF; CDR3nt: TGTGCCAGCAGCTTACTGATCGGTAGACAAGAGACCCAGTACTTC
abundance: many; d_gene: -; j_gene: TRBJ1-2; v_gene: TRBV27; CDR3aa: CASSLRHNYGYTF; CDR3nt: TGTGCCAGCAGTTTGCGGCACAACTATGGCTACACCTTC
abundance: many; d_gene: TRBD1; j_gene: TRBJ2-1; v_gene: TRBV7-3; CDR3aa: CASRATGQGVYNEQFF; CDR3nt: TGTGCCAGCAGGGCCACGGGACAGGGGGTCTACAATGAGCAGTTCTTC
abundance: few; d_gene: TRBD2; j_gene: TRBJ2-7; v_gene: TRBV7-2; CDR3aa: CASSWGAPSGGGSSYEQYF; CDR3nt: TGTGCCAGCAGCTGGGGGGCGCCTAGCGGGGGGGGTAGCTCCTACGAGCAGTACTTC
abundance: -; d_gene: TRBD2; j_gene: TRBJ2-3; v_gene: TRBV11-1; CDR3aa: CASSKRQGIPGLADQLTPDTQYF; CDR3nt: TGTGCCAGCAGCAAGAGACAGGGGATACCGGGACTAGCGGACCAATTGACACCAGATACGCAGTATTTT
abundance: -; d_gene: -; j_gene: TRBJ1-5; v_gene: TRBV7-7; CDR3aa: CASSLELQGLVSNQPQHF; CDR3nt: TGTGCCAGCAGCTTAGAACTACAGGGTTTGGTCAGCAATCAGCCCCAGCATTTT
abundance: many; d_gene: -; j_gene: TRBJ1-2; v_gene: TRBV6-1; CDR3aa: CASSVGTTNYGYTF; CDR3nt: TGTGCCAGCAGTGTGGGGACAACGAACTATGGCTACACCTTC